This T cell receptor (beta chain) was sequenced in a study of beta chain features in type 1 diabetes. Note on this clone: Its matching antigen is unknown.

The purity of all sorted populations exceeded 95%. Regarding the study as a whole: Any HLA-type effect on TCRB rearrangement remained unresolved here. For type 1 diabetes patients, VDJ junctions showed fewer insertions and more deletions. TCRB CDR3s were moderately but significantly shorter in Type 1 diabetes patients in all four CD4+ subsets.

The germline gives CDR1 SGHTA, CDR2 FQGNSA. The V and J ends lost 1 base and 7 bases respectively, with 10 bases between them. The CDR3 sequence is 13 residues long. The isolated RNA, all of it, was reverse transcribed, so expressed TCRB transcripts were what got sequenced. The protocol was immunoSEQ multiplex PCR, while the TCRdb copy is restricted to in-frame clones and leaves out a portion. This sample has around 290,000 clones; approximately 8.1% occur once, and the top ten carry approximately 0.93%. This chain joins TRBV7-2 and TRBJ2-5; D call uncertain. This TCR derives from a woman between 18 and 29 years old in good health. Sequences were obtained from central memory CD4+ T cells from blood. CDR3: CASSLDFLGTQYF. CDR3 coding DNA: TGTGCCAGCAGCTTAGACTTCCTGGGGACCCAGTACTTC.